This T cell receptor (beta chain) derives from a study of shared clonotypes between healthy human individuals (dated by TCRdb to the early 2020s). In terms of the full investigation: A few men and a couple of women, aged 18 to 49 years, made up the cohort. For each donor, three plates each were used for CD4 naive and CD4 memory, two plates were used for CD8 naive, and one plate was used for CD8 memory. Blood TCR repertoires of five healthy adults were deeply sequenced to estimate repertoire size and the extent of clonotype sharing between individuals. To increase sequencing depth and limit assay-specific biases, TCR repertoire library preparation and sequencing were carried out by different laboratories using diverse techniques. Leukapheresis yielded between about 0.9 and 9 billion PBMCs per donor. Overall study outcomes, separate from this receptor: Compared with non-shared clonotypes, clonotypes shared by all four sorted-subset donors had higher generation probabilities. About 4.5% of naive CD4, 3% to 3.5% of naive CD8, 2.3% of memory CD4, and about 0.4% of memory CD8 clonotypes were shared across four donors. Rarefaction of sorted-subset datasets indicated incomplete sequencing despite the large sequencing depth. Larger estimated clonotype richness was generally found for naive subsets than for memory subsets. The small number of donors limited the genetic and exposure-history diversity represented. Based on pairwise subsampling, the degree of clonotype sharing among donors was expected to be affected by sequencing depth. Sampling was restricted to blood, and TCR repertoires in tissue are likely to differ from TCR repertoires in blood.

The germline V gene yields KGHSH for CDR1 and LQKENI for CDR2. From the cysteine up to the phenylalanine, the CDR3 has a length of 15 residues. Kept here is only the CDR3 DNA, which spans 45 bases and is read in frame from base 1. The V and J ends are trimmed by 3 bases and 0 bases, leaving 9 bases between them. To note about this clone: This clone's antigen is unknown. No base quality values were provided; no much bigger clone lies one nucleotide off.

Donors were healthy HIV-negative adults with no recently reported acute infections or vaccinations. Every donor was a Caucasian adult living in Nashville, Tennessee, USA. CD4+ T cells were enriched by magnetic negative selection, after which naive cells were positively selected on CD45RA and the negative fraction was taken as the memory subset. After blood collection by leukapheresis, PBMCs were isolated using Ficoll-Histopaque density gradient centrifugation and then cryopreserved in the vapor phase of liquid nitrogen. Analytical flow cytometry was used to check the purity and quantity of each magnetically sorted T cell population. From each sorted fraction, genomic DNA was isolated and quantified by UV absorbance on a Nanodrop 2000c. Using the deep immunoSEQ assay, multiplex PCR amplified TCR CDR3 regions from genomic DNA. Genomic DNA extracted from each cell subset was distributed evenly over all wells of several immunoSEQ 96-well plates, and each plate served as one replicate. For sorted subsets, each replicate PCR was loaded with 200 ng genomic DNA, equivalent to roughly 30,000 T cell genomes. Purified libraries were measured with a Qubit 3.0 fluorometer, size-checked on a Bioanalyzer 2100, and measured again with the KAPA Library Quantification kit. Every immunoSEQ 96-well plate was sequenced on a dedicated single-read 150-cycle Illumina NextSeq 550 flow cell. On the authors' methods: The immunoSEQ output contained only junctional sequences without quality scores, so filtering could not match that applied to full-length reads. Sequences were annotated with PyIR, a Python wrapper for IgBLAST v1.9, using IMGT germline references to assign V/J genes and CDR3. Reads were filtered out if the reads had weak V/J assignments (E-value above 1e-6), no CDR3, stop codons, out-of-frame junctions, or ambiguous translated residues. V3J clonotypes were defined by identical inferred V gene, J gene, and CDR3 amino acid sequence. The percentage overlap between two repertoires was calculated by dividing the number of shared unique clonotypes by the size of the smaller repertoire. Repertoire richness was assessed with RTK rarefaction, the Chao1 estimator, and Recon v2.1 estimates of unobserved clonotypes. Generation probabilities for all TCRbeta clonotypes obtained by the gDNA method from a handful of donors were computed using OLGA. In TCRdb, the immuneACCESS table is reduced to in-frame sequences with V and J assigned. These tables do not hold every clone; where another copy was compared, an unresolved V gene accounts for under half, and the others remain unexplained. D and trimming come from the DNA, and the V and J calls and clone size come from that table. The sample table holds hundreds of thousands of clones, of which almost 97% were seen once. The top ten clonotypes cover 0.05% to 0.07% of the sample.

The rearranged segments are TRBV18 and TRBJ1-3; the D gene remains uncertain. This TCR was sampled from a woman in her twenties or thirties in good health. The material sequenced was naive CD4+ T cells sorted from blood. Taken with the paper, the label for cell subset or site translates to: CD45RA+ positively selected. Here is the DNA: TGTGCCAGCTCACCGTTTGACAACTCTGGAAACACCATATATTTT. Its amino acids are CASSPFDNSGNTIYF.